Sequencing of this T cell receptor (beta chain) was carried out in a study of cytomegalovirus exposure and HLA in healthy donors. Amplification used 60 Vbeta primers and 13 Jbeta primers. Here immunoSEQ multiplex PCR was the method, and the copy in TCRdb shows in-frame clones only, minus some. This sample has under 200,000 clones, with over 60% found just once. Specimen: PBMCs. The source is a woman between 40 and 50 years old in good health and CMV-seronegative.

CDR3 amino acids: CASTGTGYSQPQHF. The CDR3 coding sequence is TGTGCCAGTACCGGGACAGGGTACTCCCAGCCCCAGCATTTT. This chain joins TRBV19 and TRBJ1-5, with 9 nucleotides matching TRBD1. Germline-derived CDR1 and CDR2 are LNHDA and SQIVND (reference sequence). This CDR3 comprises 14 residues. Trimming took 7 bases from V and 7 from J; bases not matched to a gene: 8.